The T cell receptor beta chain under discussion was sequenced for a study of regulatory T cells in long-lasting Graves disease. Noted time point: newly diagnosed GD, antithyroid drugs for less than 3 months. Making the TCR library involved RNA that had been extracted from PBMCs. Relying on iRepertoire HTBI primers and Arm-PCR of CDR3 regions, the team built TCR beta libraries. A single record per CDR3 protein comes from TCRdb applying MiXCR to the multiplex PCR reads. The sample holds about 200,000 distinct CDR3 sequences, around a fifth seen once. This clonotype was seen many times. The sample was also reused in another study, on T cells in Graves' hyperthyroidism and ophthalmopathy. That study adds: Graves' hyperthyroidism was deemed stable given no ophthalmopathy progression within 18 months.

The source of this sequence is a woman younger than 45 with Graves disease. The sequencing used peripheral blood mononuclear cells (PBMCs), collected at new diagnosis, from a patient treated with antithyroid drugs.

The CDR3 coding sequence is TGTGCCAGCAGCTTCGGGGGGGGTCAGCCCCAGCATTTT. Its protein product is CASSFGGGQPQHF. The V and J genes are TRBV11-2 and TRBJ1-5, with a tentative D call TRBD1 (5 bases). Looked up from germline, CDR1 is SGHAT and CDR2 is FQNNGV. Trimming removed 3 bases from V and 6 bases from J, with 9 bases in between. This CDR3 contains 13 residues. Looking up the rest from reference TRBV11-2 and TRBJ1-5 gives the full variable domain: EAGVAQSPRYKIIEKRQSVAFWCNPISGHATLYWYQQILGQGPKLLIQFQNNGVVDDSQLPKDRFSAERLKGVDSTLKIQPAKLEDSAVYLCASSFGGGQPQHFGDGTRLSIL.